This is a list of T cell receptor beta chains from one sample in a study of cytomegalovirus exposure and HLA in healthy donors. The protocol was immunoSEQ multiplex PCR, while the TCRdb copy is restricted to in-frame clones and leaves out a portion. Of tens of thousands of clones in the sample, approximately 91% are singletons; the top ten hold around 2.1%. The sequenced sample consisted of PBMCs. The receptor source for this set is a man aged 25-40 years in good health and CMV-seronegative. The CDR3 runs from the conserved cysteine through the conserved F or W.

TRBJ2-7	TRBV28	CASSFSGRSYEQYF
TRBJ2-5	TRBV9	CASSVAPQGQETQYF
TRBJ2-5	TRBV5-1	CASNPVGLETQYF
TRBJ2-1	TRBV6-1	CASSVRDYNEQFF
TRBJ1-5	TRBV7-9	CASSLAPRTRDYSNQPQHF
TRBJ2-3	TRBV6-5	CASIDIPTDTQYF
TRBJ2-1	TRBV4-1	CASSQDLKGGSDNEQFF
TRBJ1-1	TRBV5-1	CASSLGGSNTEAFF
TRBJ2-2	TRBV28	CASSFPPRDGELFF
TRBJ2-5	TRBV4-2	CASSQHLQGAGETQYF
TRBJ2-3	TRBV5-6	CASTVLAGTTSTDTQYF
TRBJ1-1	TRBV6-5	CASSDGIGAEAFF
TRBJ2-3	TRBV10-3	CAISESPQRTSTDTQYF
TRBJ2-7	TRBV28	CASSLSGGVYEQYF
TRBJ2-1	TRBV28	CASSLSTSGNEQFF
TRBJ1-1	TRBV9	CASSPGLDRGWGTEAFF
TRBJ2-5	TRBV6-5	CASGSTGETQYF
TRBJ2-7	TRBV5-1	CASSQGDWYEQYF